This paragraph reports one TCR beta chain. A much larger clonotype is one base distant, so this may be a read error. The record originates from a study of regulatory T cells in long-lasting Graves disease. Arm-PCR of CDR3 regions with iRepertoire HTBI primers generated TCR beta libraries. Each CDR3 protein is one row after TCRdb ran MiXCR on the multiplex PCR reads. The data hold 300,000 to 400,000 distinct CDR3 sequences, with 15% to 20% observed a single time. Time point defined: newly diagnosed GD, antithyroid drugs for less than 3 months. Scientists built the TCR library using RNA that was extracted from PBMCs. This CDR3 has 14 amino acids. Germline CDR1 and CDR2: MNHEY and SMNVEV (reference sequence).

Material: peripheral blood mononuclear cells (PBMCs), obtained at new diagnosis, from a patient treated with antithyroid drugs. This TCR came from a female donor with Graves disease. The gene calls are TRBV27 and TRBJ1-2; a weak D match, TRBD1 (6 bases). As DNA, the CDR3 is TGTGCCGGCAGCTACGACCACAGGGTCGGCGGCTACACCTTC. Amino acid sequence: CAGSYDHRVGGYTF.